One sample yielded the 18 T cell receptor beta chains listed below, sequenced in a study of beta chain features in type 1 diabetes. Points from the study as a whole: Type 1 diabetes patients had TCRB CDR3s that were shorter (moderately but significantly so) in all four CD4+ subsets.

Their recognized antigens are unknown. Reverse transcription of all isolated RNA meant that expressed TCRB transcripts were sequenced. The method was immunoSEQ multiplex PCR; TCRdb's version includes in-frame clones alone and lacks a portion of them. The sample consists of about 700,000 clones, 13% of them appearing once. Input material: naive CD4+ T cells from blood. These receptors came from a man aged 18 to 30 with type 1 diabetes.

V usage is TRBV10-3 and J usage is TRBJ2-2; TRBD1 matches 12 bases. Trimming removed 7 bases from V and 2 bases from J; junction bases left unmatched: 8. The CDR3 has 17 residues. The V gene's germline CDR1 is ENHRY and CDR2 SYGVKD. The CDR3 loop reads CAITEGGQGANTGELFF. Here the CDR3 DNA reads TGTGCCATCACCGAAGGGGGACAGGGGGCAAACACCGGGGAGCTGTTTTTT.

The J gene is TRBJ2-3, the V gene TRBV9; TRBD2 agrees at 13 bases. Germline lookup yields CDR1 SGDLS and CDR2 YYNGEE. V shed 3 bases and J 0 bases; nucleotides not matched to a gene: 7. CDR3 length: 18 amino acids. The CDR3 nucleotides are TGTGCCAGCAGCGAGCGACTAGCGGGGGGATCAAGCACAGATACGCAGTATTTT. Translation: CASSERLAGGSSTDTQYF. Looking up the rest from reference TRBV9 and TRBJ2-3 gives the full variable domain: DSGVTQTPKHLITATGQRVTLRCSPRSGDLSVYWYQQSLDQGLQFLIQYYNGEERAKGNILERFSAQQFPDLHSELNLSSLELGDSALYFCASSERLAGGSSTDTQYFGPGTRLTVL.

Of note for this clone: Other DNA sequences in this specimen translate into the identical CDR3. The chain has TRBV20-1 and TRBJ1-1; D not resolved. The CDR3 consists of 10 residues. Looked up from germline, CDR1 is DFQATT and CDR2 is SNEGSKA (reference sequence). V lost 3 bases and J lost 8, with 7 bases in between. The CDR3 region is CSARGGEAFF. CDR3 nucleotide sequence: TGCAGTGCTAGGGGAGGAGAAGCTTTCTTT.

This clone appeared a few times. The rearrangement uses TRBV5-1 and TRBJ2-7; TRBD1 matches 8 bases. The V and J ends lost 0 bases and 3 bases, in that order; junction bases with no gene match: 5. Germline lookup yields CDR1 SGHRS and CDR2 YFSETQ. The CDR3 is made up of 15 amino acids. The CDR3 loop is CASSLEGQGFYEQYF. CDR3 nucleotides: TGCGCCAGCAGCTTGGAAGGACAGGGTTTCTACGAGCAGTACTTC.

Turning to this clone: The identical CDR3 is also encoded by other nucleotide sequences in the sample. The chain has TRBV7-9 and TRBJ1-1; D unclear. The CDR3 consists of 11 residues. Germline values: CDR1 SEHNR, CDR2 FQNEAQ (reference sequence). V dropped 2 bases and J dropped 5 bases, with 3 bases sitting between them. CDR3 in amino acids: CASSLTTEAFF. CDR3 coding DNA: TGTGCCAGCAGCTTAACGACTGAAGCTTTCTTT.

In this sample, this clone turned up a few times. This chain links TRBV2 with TRBJ2-2; D not certain. The ends were cut back, 4 bases at V and 6 bases at J, with 15 bases in the middle. Germline CDR1 and CDR2: SNHLY and FYNNEI. The CDR3 runs to 15 residues. The DNA of the CDR3 is TGTGCCAGCAGTGTAGTCCCACGGGCTCCCGGGGAGCTGTTTTTT. Protein: CASSVVPRAPGELFF.

In its sample, this clone was seen a few times. In the same sample, other DNA sequences code for this CDR3. The chain is built from TRBV5-6 and TRBJ1-5; D unresolved. There are 12 residues in the CDR3. Germline CDR1 reads SGHDT; CDR2 reads YYEEEE. The V and J ends lost 0 bases and 2 bases respectively, with 0 bases between them. The CDR3 reads CASSLGNQPQHF. The CDR3 DNA sequence: TGTGCCAGCAGCTTGGGCAATCAGCCCCAGCATTTT.

The rearrangement uses TRBV18 and TRBJ1-1; no firm D call. V lost 3 bases and J 0 bases, leaving 14 bases between the germline ends. The V gene's germline CDR1 is KGHSH and CDR2 LQKENI. The CDR3 totals 16 residues. CDR3 loop: CASSPDFYGMNTEAFF. CDR3 DNA: TGTGCCAGCTCACCGGACTTCTACGGCATGAACACTGAAGCTTTCTTT. Filled out from reference TRBV18 and TRBJ1-1, the complete variable domain reads NAGVMQNPRHLVRRRGQEARLRCSPMKGHSHVYWYRQLPEEGLKFMVYLQKENIIDESGMPKERFSAEFPKEGPSILRIQQVVRGDSAAYFCASSPDFYGMNTEAFFGQGTRLTVV.

This sequence joins TRBV6-5 and TRBJ2-1, with TRBD1 as a possible D gene (5 bases). Germline CDR1 and CDR2: MNHEY and SVGAGI. Deletions cut 4 bases from V and 9 bases from J, with 16 bases between. The CDR3 extends over 14 amino acids. This CDR3 is CASSFDRTRAEQFF. The CDR3 nucleotides are TGTGCCAGCAGTTTCGATAGGACAAGGGCTGAGCAGTTCTTC.

This clone was detected only a few times. The chain couples TRBV2 to TRBJ1-5; D might be TRBD1 (6 bases). The CDR3 loop spans 14 amino acids. Germline assignment: CDR1 SNHLY and CDR2 FYNNEI. V was clipped by 5 bases and J by 3 bases, with 11 bases between them. CDR3 nucleotides: TGTGCCAGCAGTCAGGACAGCCTCAATCAGCCCCAGCATTTT. Amino acids: CASSQDSLNQPQHF.

This clone was seen only a few times. This chain joins TRBV9 and TRBJ1-4; TRBD1 aligns across 7 bases. CDR3 length equals 16 residues. Unmatched junction bases numbered 13, after V lost 3 bases and J lost 8 bases. Germline loops: CDR1 SGDLS, CDR2 YYNGEE. The CDR3 sequence: CASSGSAVDRAEKLFF. The CDR3 bases are TGTGCCAGCAGCGGGTCTGCAGTAGACAGGGCAGAAAAACTGTTTTTT.

This clone has a handful of counts. The chain joins TRBV21-1 to TRBJ2-5; no check of the table's D call, TRBD1, against the DNA was made. TRBV21-1 is assigned pseudogene status. CDR3 size: 13 residues. The CDR3 DNA reads TGTGCCAGCAGCAGGGGACAGTTAGAGACCCAGTACTTC. This sequence encodes CASSRGQLETQYF.

The genes are TRBV1 and TRBJ2-1. TRBV1 is a recognized pseudogene. This CDR3 comprises 16 residues. The CDR3 here is CTSSQASRTSENEQFF. The CDR3 coding sequence is TGCACCAGCAGCCAAGCGAGCCGGACCTCAGAGAATGAGCAGTTCTTC.

This chain connects TRBV5-6 to TRBJ2-1, with 7 nucleotides matching TRBD2. The CDR3 has 13 residues. The V gene end was trimmed by 5 bases and the J gene end by 9 bases; junction bases not matched to a gene: 8. Germline V gene lookup returns CDR1 SGHDT and CDR2 YYEEEE. The CDR3 DNA reads as TGTGCCAGCAGGTGGCGGGGGTCCGGTGAGCAGTTCTTC. It is translated as CASRWRGSGEQFF.

This clone came up a few times. The J gene is TRBJ1-6, the V gene TRBV13; maybe TRBD1 (5 bases). This CDR3 comprises 16 residues. Per germline, CDR1 PRHDT and CDR2 FYEKMQ (reference sequence). Trimming cost V 6 bases and J 6 bases, with 18 bases left between them. CDR3 sequence reads: CASRAGTWRGNSPLHF. CDR3 in DNA: TGTGCCAGCAGAGCCGGGACTTGGCGCGGTAATTCACCCCTCCACTTT.

This clone was picked up a small number of times. The chain carries TRBV14 and TRBJ2-1; 8 nucleotides align to TRBD1. The CDR3 length is 15 residues. The junction had 3 bases not matched to a gene; V was cut back by 4 bases and J by 1 base. Germline V gives CDR1 SGHDN, CDR2 FVKESK. The CDR3 DNA reads as TGTGCCAGCAGCCCGCGGACAGGGTCCTACAATGAGCAGTTCTTC. Translating it yields CASSPRTGSYNEQFF.

The sample holds a few counts of this clone. The J gene is TRBJ1-1, the V gene TRBV7-6; maybe TRBD1 (5 bases). This CDR3 contains 13 residues. V shed 3 bases and J shed 3 bases, with 8 bases lying between them. The V gene's germline CDR1 is SGHVS and CDR2 FNYEAQ. The DNA for the CDR3 is TGTGCCAGCAGCTTTCAGGGTGACACTGAAGCTTTCTTT. It codes for CASSFQGDTEAFF.

This clone was picked up a small number of times. The chain couples TRBV27 to TRBJ2-2; D is unclear. Germline V gene sequence: CDR1 MNHEY, CDR2 SMNVEV (reference sequence). Trimming cost V 5 bases and J 4 bases, with 8 bases left between them. There are 13 residues in the CDR3. For the CDR3, the DNA is TGTGCCAGCAGTGATCCGGGCACCGGGGAGCTGTTTTTT. Its protein is CASSDPGTGELFF.